This T cell receptor (beta chain) came from a study of Graves' ophthalmopathy and Graves' hyperthyroidism. Study-wide background: In this cohort's terms, stable hyperthyroidism meant no ophthalmopathy by 18 months of follow-up.

Amplified material comprised TCR beta CDR3 regions derived from RNA transcripts. The library came from an HTBI-primed first-round RT-PCR and a second-round multiplex PCR. From the multiplex PCR reads, TCRdb called clonotypes with MiXCR, one entry per CDR3 protein. The sample records about 1.2 million distinct CDR3 sequences, less than 45% being singletons. V lost 4 bases and J lost 1, with 13 bases in between. Germline lookup yields CDR1 SQVTM and CDR2 ANQGSEA. This CDR3 contains 14 residues. None of the included patients had other autoimmune diseases, uncontrolled infections, pregnancy or lactation, as these led to exclusion. It was on clinical symptoms, serum thyroxine, TRAb, thyroid ultrasound and orbital computed tomography that diagnosis relied.

The sequenced sample consisted of peripheral blood or thyroid tissue (not recorded which). This chain joins TRBV29-1 and TRBJ2-5; D remains unclear. The receptor was isolated from an adult man with Graves' hyperthyroidism. The CDR3 loop reads CSVAGPSFQETQYF. DNA for the CDR3: TGCAGCGTTGCCGGGCCTTCGTTCCAAGAGACCCAGTACTTC.